This TCR beta chain was obtained from a study of T cell changes during pregnancy in multiple sclerosis. Clones were sequenced by immunoSEQ multiplex PCR, and TCRdb holds only the in-frame ones, with some missing. This table has fewer than 70,000 clones, approximately 92% appearing once. Germline V lookup: CDR1 SGHTA, CDR2 FQGNSA. With 1 base removed from V and 1 base from J, the gap between germline ends came to 16 bases. CDR3 size: 18 residues. The input for sequencing was peripheral blood, taken in the second trimester of pregnancy. The TCR sequence derives from a female donor with multiple sclerosis, enrolled in a pregnancy study. The chain employs TRBV7-2 and TRBJ2-2, with a weak D call TRBD2 (6 bases). The CDR3 reads CASSLVVFGGLNTGELFF. The CDR3 nucleotides read TGTGCCAGCAGCTTAGTCGTTTTCGGGGGTCTGAACACCGGGGAGCTGTTTTTT.